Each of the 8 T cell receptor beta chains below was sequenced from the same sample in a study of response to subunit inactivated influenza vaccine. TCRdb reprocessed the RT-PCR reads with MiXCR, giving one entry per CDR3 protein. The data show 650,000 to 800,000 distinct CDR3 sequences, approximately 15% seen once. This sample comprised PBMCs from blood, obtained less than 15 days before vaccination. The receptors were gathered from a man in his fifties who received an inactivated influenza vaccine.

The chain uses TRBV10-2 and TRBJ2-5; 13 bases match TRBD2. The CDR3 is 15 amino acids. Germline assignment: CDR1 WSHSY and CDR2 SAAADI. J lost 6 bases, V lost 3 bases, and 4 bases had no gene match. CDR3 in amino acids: CASSELAGGDKTQYF. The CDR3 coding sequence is TGCGCCAGCAGTGAACTAGCGGGGGGGGATAAGACCCAGTACTTC.

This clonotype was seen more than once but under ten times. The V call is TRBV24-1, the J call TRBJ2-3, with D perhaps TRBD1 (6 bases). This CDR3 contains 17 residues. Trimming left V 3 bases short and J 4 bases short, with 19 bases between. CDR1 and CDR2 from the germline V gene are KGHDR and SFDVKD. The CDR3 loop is CATSDGTRGFNADTQYF. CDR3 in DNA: TGTGCCACCAGTGATGGTACTAGGGGGTTTAATGCAGATACGCAGTATTTT.

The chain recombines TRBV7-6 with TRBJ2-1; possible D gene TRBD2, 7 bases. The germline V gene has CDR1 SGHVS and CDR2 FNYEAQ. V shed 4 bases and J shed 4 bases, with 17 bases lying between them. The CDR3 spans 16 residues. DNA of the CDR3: TGTGCCAGCAGCTGGGGGGGGCGGGAGATATACAATGAGCAGTTCTTC. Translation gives CASSWGGREIYNEQFF.

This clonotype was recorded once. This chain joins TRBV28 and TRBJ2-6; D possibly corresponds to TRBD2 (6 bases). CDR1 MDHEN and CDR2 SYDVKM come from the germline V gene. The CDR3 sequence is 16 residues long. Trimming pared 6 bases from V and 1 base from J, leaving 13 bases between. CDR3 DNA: TGTGCCAGCAGGCATGCGCGGGAATCTGGGGCCAACGTCCTGACTTTC. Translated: CASRHARESGANVLTF.

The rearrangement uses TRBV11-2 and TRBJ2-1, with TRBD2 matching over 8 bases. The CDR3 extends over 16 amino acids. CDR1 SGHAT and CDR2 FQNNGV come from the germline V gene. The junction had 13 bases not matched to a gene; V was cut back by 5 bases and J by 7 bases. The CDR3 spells CASSRNRAGTRNEQFF. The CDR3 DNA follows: TGTGCCAGCAGCAGAAACCGAGCCGGGACTAGGAATGAGCAGTTCTTC.

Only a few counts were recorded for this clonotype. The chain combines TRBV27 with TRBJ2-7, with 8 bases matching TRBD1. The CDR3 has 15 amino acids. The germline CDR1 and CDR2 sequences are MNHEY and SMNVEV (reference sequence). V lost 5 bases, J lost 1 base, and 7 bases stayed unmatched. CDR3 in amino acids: CASSRDGQGSYEQYF. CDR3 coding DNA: TGTGCCAGCAGTCGAGACGGACAGGGTTCCTACGAGCAGTACTTC.

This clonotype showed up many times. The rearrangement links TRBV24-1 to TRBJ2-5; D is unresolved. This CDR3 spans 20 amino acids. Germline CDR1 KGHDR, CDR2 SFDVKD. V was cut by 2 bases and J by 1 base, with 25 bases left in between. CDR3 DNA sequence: TGTGCCACCAGTGATTCGTTTAGTGGGCGGCTTACAAGTTTCCAAGAGACCCAGTACTTC. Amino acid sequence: CATSDSFSGRLTSFQETQYF.

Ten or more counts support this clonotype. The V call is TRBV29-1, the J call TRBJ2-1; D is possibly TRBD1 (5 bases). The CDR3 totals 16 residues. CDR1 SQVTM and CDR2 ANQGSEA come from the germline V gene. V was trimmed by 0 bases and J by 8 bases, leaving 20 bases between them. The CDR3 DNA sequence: TGCAGCGTTGAAGAGGGTGCGGCAGGGTCTATAGATGAGCAGTTCTTC. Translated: CSVEEGAAGSIDEQFF.